These 10 T cell receptor beta chains originate from one sample sequenced in a study of T-cell reconstitution after alpha-beta-depleted transplantation in children. During its preparation, the TCRbeta library received unique molecular identifiers. Using its own MiXCR run on the PCR reads, TCRdb lists one record per CDR3 protein. Here the sample spans 450,000 to 600,000 distinct CDR3 sequences, 30% to 35% being singletons. The sample consisted of PBMCs from the stem cell graft donor, taken from the stem cell graft. These receptors were taken from a human donor who donated a stem cell graft to a child with aplastic anemia.

The V gene is TRBV6-5, the J gene TRBJ1-2, with a weak D call TRBD1 (5 bases). In germline, CDR1 is MNHEY, CDR2 SVGAGI. This CDR3 has 11 amino acids. Trimming pared 4 bases from V and 8 bases from J, leaving 8 bases between. The CDR3 loop reads CASSSGLGYTF. The CDR3 region has the DNA TGTGCCAGCAGTTCAGGGTTAGGCTACACCTTC.

This clonotype was counted a few times. The chain links TRBV4-1 to TRBJ2-1; 10 bases are shared with TRBD2. CDR3 size: 16 residues. The germline V gene has CDR1 MGHRA and CDR2 YSYEKL. J was trimmed by 4 bases and V by 4 bases; bases with no gene match: 7. DNA for the CDR3: TGCGCCAGCAGCCTAGGAGAGGGACTAGCGTACAATGAGCAGTTCTTC. This codes for CASSLGEGLAYNEQFF.

The chain joins TRBV24-1 to TRBJ1-5, with a possible D match to TRBD1 (5 bases). CDR1 and CDR2 (germline): KGHDR, SFDVKD. The ends were cut back, 4 bases at V and 2 bases at J, with 14 bases in the middle. This CDR3 comprises 16 residues. This CDR3 reads CATSEPGTAGNQPQHF. CDR3 DNA: TGTGCCACCAGTGAGCCCGGGACGGCTGGCAATCAGCCCCAGCATTTT.

This clonotype came up a few times. The V call is TRBV7-7, the J call TRBJ2-5; D may be TRBD2 (6 bases). Germline loops: CDR1 SSHAT, CDR2 FNYEAQ (reference sequence). This CDR3 comprises 15 residues. Trimming took off 0 bases at V and 1 base at J, with 9 bases between the two ends. The CDR3 DNA sequence: TGTGCCAGCAGCTTAGCGGGCGGGACCCAAGAGACCCAGTACTTC. Its translation: CASSLAGGTQETQYF.

The chain combines TRBV20-1 with TRBJ2-3; possibly TRBD2 for D (5 bases). V was shortened by 3 bases and J by 2 bases, with 6 bases between the two germline ends. The CDR3 length is 12 residues. Germline CDR1 reads DFQATT; CDR2 reads SNEGSKA (reference sequence). In DNA form, the CDR3 reads TGCAGTGCTAGGACTAACACAGATACGCAGTATTTT. This gives the protein CSARTNTDTQYF.

In its sample, this clonotype was seen a few times. The chain uses TRBV20-1 and TRBJ2-5, with D unresolved. Trimming shortened V by 3 bases and J by 4 bases, and 9 bases separated the two germline ends. There are 12 residues in the CDR3. Germline CDR1 reads DFQATT; CDR2 reads SNEGSKA (reference sequence). The CDR3 protein is CSARGPAETQYF. CDR3 DNA sequence: TGCAGTGCTAGGGGCCCTGCAGAGACCCAGTACTTC.

The chain is built from TRBV11-1 and TRBJ1-4, with TRBD1 as a possible D gene (5 bases). V gave up 4 bases and J gave up 2 bases, with 11 bases separating them. CDR1 SGHAT and CDR2 FQDESV come from the germline V gene (reference sequence). The CDR3 is 15 amino acids. CDR3 amino acids: CASSSAGTTNEKLFF. For the CDR3, the DNA is TGTGCCAGCAGCTCCGCCGGGACTACTAATGAAAAACTGTTTTTT.

This clonotype was picked up a small number of times. The rearrangement links TRBV6-1 to TRBJ2-1; D may be TRBD2 (6 bases). The V gene's germline CDR1 is MNHNS and CDR2 SASEGT. This CDR3 spans 16 amino acids. With 5 bases removed from V and 1 base from J, the gap between germline ends came to 15 bases. CDR3 coding DNA: TGTGCCAGCAGTAGGTTAACTAGCTATTCCTACAATGAGCAGTTCTTC. This gives the protein CASSRLTSYSYNEQFF.

This clonotype was observed a handful of times. The J gene is TRBJ1-1, the V gene TRBV12-3 or TRBV12-4, with 8 bases identical to TRBD1. This CDR3 comprises 17 residues. The V segment lost 5 bases and the J segment 2 bases; nucleotides outside the gene matches: 13. The CDR3 coding sequence is TGTGCCAGCAGTCTGGGGACAGGTGCAAGAGGTAACACTGAAGCTTTCTTT. Its protein is CASSLGTGARGNTEAFF.

This clonotype was counted between two and nine times. V and J are TRBV12-3 or TRBV12-4 and TRBJ2-3; tentatively, D is TRBD2 (6 bases). V dropped 6 bases and J dropped 3 bases, with 13 bases sitting between them. The CDR3 runs 14 residues. CDR3 in DNA: TGTGCCAGCAGATTCAGGGAGGTGACAGATACGCAGTATTTT. This sequence encodes CASRFREVTDTQYF.